The present T cell receptor beta chain was sequenced within a study of T cells in Graves' hyperthyroidism and ophthalmopathy (dated 2019 in TCRdb). Looking at the study overall: Peripheral blood samples were taken at the time of initial diagnosis, prior to any treatment. The roughly 94 discovery patients were randomly divided into training and test sets at a 7:3 ratio. Thyroid tissue and blood T-cell repertoires from about six Graves' hyperthyroidism patients were also compared in the study. Prospective prediction of ophthalmopathy was tested in an independent validation cohort consisting of some 18 hyperthyroidism patients and around 16 patients who later progressed to ophthalmopathy. The paper describes TCR Vbeta CDR3 sequencing of around 130 peripheral blood samples, made up of about 40 ophthalmopathy patients, 70 to 75 hyperthyroidism patients and 17 progressor patients. After blood sampling, hyperthyroidism patients were treated with methimazole at a starting dose of 30 mg daily, and ophthalmopathy patients were treated with high-dose intravenous methylprednisolone. TCR V-J signatures able to tell the groups apart were searched for in a discovery cohort of 95 to 100 patients, of whom about 40 had Graves' ophthalmopathy and 57 had stable Graves' hyperthyroidism. Overall study results and their limits: No statistical method was used to fix the sample size in advance, and group allocation was not hidden from the investigators. Most expanded thyroid clonotypes (frequency above 0.001) were also found in blood, which suggests that blood repertoires may mirror thyroid immune responses. During validation, the model predicted progression to ophthalmopathy a median of approximately 7 months ahead of onset, with around 71% sensitivity and roughly 75% specificity. A model built on a 13 V-J signature distinguished ophthalmopathy from stable hyperthyroidism, reaching over 85% sensitivity and 81.08% specificity in cross-validation and 80%/75% in testing.

This clonotype has a count of ten or more. Its target antigen remains unknown. Qualities for individual bases were not recorded, and no much larger clone is one base off. The TCR beta CDR3 regions were amplified from the RNA transcripts. The first round of RT-PCR for the TCR CDR3 was performed with the HTBI primer set and the Qiagen OneStep RT-PCR kit. A second multiplex PCR round built the libraries, followed by size selection and purification. Sequencing of the libraries was done on an Illumina HiSeq2000 using paired-end 100 bp reads. As for the authors' bioinformatics: SOAPnuke was used to process the raw data, with reads discarded if the reads contained adapters or uncalled bases, had a mean Phred below 15, or lacked an exact constant-primer or identifier match. High-quality paired reads were merged using COPE v1.2.5, and each unique nucleotide sequence was defined as a clonotype. Clonotypes were aligned to IMGT TRBV, TRBD and TRBJ reference segments using MiTCR v1.1. Analysis was restricted to V-J combinations with a frequency above 0.0001, which covered approximately 99% of repertoires. A TCS score was defined as the ratio between F50 (clonal expansion) and ExV (chaos), using BLOSUM62-based TCRdist between CDR3 peptides within each V-J. Welch's t-statistics and random forest reduced 514 V-J features to around 14, which were used in a naive Bayes classifier (R e1071). The public reads were reanalyzed by TCRdb: fastp trimming at Q25, MiXCR alignment, in-frame beta chains only. When rows share a CDR3 protein, they turn into one entry using the most common DNA and genes. TCRdb, not the authors, supplied the V and J calls. A total of over 400,000 distinct CDR3 sequences appear in this sample, roughly 14% of them only once. Over 10% of the sample is held by the ten biggest clonotypes.

Ophthalmopathy patients had moderately to severely active disease, with a Clinical Activity Score of 3 or more, a NOSPECS grade of 4 or more, and a disease duration of less than 3 months. Patients with uncontrolled infections, other autoimmune diseases, pregnancy or lactation were excluded. Diagnoses were established on the basis of clinical symptoms, serum thyroxine and TRAb, thyroid ultrasound, and orbital computed tomography. PBMCs were separated from over 9 ml of fresh peripheral blood using Ficoll-Paque density gradient centrifugation. Trizol reagent was used to extract total RNA, and RNA quality was then checked on an Agilent 2100 Bioanalyzer. The CDR3 goes from the cysteine to the phenylalanine over 14 residues. This entry keeps only the CDR3 DNA: 42 bases, framed from base 1. Taken from the germline V gene, the CDR1 and CDR2 loops are SGHVS and FQNEAQ. V ends up 5 bases short and J 3 bases short, with an unmatched junction base count of 6.

The chain was built from TRBV7-8 and TRBJ2-5, and 7 bases in between align with TRBD1. The clonotype originates from a man between 18 and 29 years old with Graves' ophthalmopathy. Sequences were obtained from blood. The CDR3 reads as follows: CASSAGTEEETQYF. The nucleotides read TGTGCCAGCAGCGCCGGGACAGAGGAAGAGACCCAGTACTTC. With all but the CDR3 taken from the reference TRBV7-8 and TRBJ2-5 genes, the full variable domain is: GAGVSQSPRYKVAKRGQDVALRCDPISGHVSLFWYQQALGQGPEFLTYFQNEAQLDKSGLPSDRFFAERPEGSVSTLKIQRTQQEDSAVYLCASSAGTEEETQYFGPGTRLLVL.